This TCR beta chain was documented in a study of post-analysis software for immune sequencing data. Study-level points and caveats: TRBV5-6, TRBV5-1 and TRBV20-1 belonged to a set of roughly five TRBV segments that were more frequent in patients than controls.

On this clonotype itself: Its antigen is not identified.

The length of the CDR3 is 13 residues. Germline V CDR1 and CDR2: LGHNA, YSLEER. Trimming cost V 3 bases and J 4 bases; bases outside gene matches: 2. Carried by the TCR beta cDNA libraries were unique molecular identifiers. In TCRdb, the PCR reads were re-called with MiXCR into one record per CDR3 protein. Among 350,000 to 500,000 distinct CDR3 sequences listed, more than 30% were seen once. The specimen was blood. This chain joins TRBV4-3 and TRBJ1-2; 7 bases map to TRBD1. The receptor was derived from a girl aged 2-10 years with multiple sclerosis. DNA of the CDR3: TGCGCCAGCAGCCAGGGACAGTTCTATGGCTACACCTTC. Its translation is CASSQGQFYGYTF.